This record concerns one TCR beta chain sequence. Survey-level TCR beta sequencing used the immunoSEQ assay. The data were produced by immunoSEQ multiplex PCR, yet TCRdb's version contains in-frame clones alone and is incomplete. Among about 68,000 clones, roughly 95% were seen once, and the ten largest hold around 4.5%. The CDR3 extends over 16 amino acids. The V and J ends lost 4 bases and 5 bases respectively, with 15 bases between them. Germline CDR1 MGHRA, CDR2 YSYEKL. The chain combines TRBV4-1 with TRBJ1-6, with no clear D. This sequence originates from a man aged 40-49 years with rheumatoid arthritis. The sample consisted of PBMCs. Here the CDR3 reads CASSLAGRANNSPLHF. In nucleotides, the CDR3 is TGCGCCAGCAGCCTCGCGGGGAGGGCTAATAATTCACCCCTCCACTTT.